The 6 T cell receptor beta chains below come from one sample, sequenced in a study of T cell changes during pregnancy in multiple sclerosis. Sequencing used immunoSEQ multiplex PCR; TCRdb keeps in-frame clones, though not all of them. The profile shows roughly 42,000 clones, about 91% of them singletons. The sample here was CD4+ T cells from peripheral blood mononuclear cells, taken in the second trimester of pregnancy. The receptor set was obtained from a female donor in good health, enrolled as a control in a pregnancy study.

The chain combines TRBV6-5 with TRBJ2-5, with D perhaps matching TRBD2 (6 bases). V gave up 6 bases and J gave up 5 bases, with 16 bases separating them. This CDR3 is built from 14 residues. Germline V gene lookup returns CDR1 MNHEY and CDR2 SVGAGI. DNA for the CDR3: TGTGCCAGCAGCGAAATGCGGGGCGCGGAGACCCAGTACTTC. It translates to CASSEMRGAETQYF.

CDR3 sequence: CAWLATRGGGTNYGYTF. The CDR3 DNA follows: TGTGCCTGGCTAGCTACCCGTGGGGGAGGCACTAACTATGGCTACACCTTC. The rearrangement uses TRBV30 and TRBJ1-2; perhaps TRBD1 as D (5 bases). V was shortened by 5 bases and J by 0 bases, with 22 bases between the two germline ends. This CDR3 has 17 residues. Germline CDR1 GTSNPN, CDR2 SVGIG (reference sequence).

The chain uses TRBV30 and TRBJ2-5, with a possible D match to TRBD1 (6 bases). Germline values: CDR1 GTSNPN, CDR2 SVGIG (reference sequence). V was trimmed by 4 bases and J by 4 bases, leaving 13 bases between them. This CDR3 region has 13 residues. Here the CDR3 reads CAWTWGRRETQYF. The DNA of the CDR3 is TGTGCCTGGACCTGGGGGCGCCGAGAGACCCAGTACTTC.

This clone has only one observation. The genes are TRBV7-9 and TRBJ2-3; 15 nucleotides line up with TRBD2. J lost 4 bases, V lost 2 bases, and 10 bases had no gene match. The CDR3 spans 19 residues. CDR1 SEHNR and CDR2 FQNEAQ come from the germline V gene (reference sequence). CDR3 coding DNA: TGTGCCAGCAGCTTATGGACTAGCGGGGGGGGCATTATATCAGATACGCAGTATTTT. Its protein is CASSLWTSGGGIISDTQYF.

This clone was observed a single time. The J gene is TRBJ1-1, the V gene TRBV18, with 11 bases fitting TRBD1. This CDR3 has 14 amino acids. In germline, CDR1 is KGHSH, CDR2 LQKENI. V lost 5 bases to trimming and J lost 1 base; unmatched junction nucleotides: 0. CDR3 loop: CASSGQGANTEAFF. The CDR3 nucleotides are TGTGCCAGCTCAGGACAGGGGGCGAACACTGAAGCTTTCTTT.

CDR3 protein: CASSLGLAGVEQYF. The CDR3 DNA reads TGTGCCAGCAGCTTAGGGTTAGCGGGAGTCGAGCAGTACTTC. The chain employs TRBV7-9 and TRBJ2-7; TRBD2 agrees at 9 bases. V shed 1 base, J shed 6 bases, and the junction held 4 bases outside the gene matches. The CDR3 loop spans 14 amino acids. The germline CDR1 and CDR2 sequences are SEHNR and FQNEAQ (reference sequence).